Below are 25 T cell receptor beta chains sequenced from a single sample in a study of radiotherapy plus CTLA-4 blockade in lung cancer. Assay: immunoSEQ multiplex PCR; the TCRdb copy retains only in-frame clones and omits some. Among roughly 50,000 clones, 80% to 85% were seen once, and the ten largest hold about 3.3%. The sequencing here drew on peripheral blood, taken from a patient treated with radiotherapy plus ipilimumab. The receptors were sampled from a human donor with non-small cell lung cancer who had stable disease on radiotherapy plus ipilimumab.

This clone was counted between two and nine times. The CDR3 DNA reads TGTGCCAGTAGTATAAGAGTCAAACAGGGCGAAGCTTTCTTT. Amino acid sequence: CASSIRVKQGEAFF. J is TRBJ1-1 and V is TRBV19; D perhaps matches TRBD1 (6 bases). The CDR3 runs 14 residues. Germline assignment: CDR1 LNHDA and CDR2 SQIVND (reference sequence). Trimming took 2 bases from V and 8 from J, leaving 15 bases between them.

This clone was recorded a few times. The chain carries TRBV28 and TRBJ1-4; D perhaps matches TRBD1 (5 bases). The CDR3 contains 15 residues. V was cut by 3 bases and J by 5 bases, with 13 bases left in between. Germline assignment: CDR1 MDHEN and CDR2 SYDVKM. The CDR3: CASSFTQGYNEKLFF. For the CDR3, the DNA is TGTGCCAGCAGTTTTACGCAGGGATACAATGAAAAACTGTTTTTT.

This rearrangement joins TRBV25-1 to TRBJ1-4; 10 bases map to TRBD1. The CDR3 length is 16 residues. The V segment lost 0 bases and the J segment 10 bases; nucleotides outside the gene matches: 8. Germline V gene sequence: CDR1 MGHDK, CDR2 SYGVNS. DNA of the CDR3: TGTGCCAGCAGTGAATATAGCGACAGGGGGCTGGCAAAACTGTTTTTT. Translation gives CASSEYSDRGLAKLFF.

The chain carries TRBV5-1 and TRBJ2-2, with D possibly TRBD1 on 5 matching bases. The CDR3 consists of 15 residues. The V gene lost 0 bases and the J gene lost 6 bases, with 12 bases spanning the gap. Germline values: CDR1 SGHRS, CDR2 YFSETQ. The chain's CDR3 is CASSLVARAAGELFF. The CDR3 DNA follows: TGCGCCAGCAGCTTGGTGGCCAGGGCGGCCGGGGAGCTGTTTTTT.

This clone was detected once. Other nucleotide sequences in the sample specify the same CDR3. This chain connects TRBV7-8 to TRBJ1-2; D possibly corresponds to TRBD1 (5 bases). V was pared by 2 bases and J by 1 base, with 14 bases between. There are 16 residues in the CDR3. Per the germline V gene, CDR1 is SGHVS and CDR2 is FQNEAQ. Here the CDR3 DNA reads TGTGCCAGCAGCTTACGATCCACGACAGATAACTATGGCTACACCTTC. Its translation is CASSLRSTTDNYGYTF.

The chain combines TRBV5-1 with TRBJ2-7; D remains unclear. Germline V gives CDR1 SGHRS, CDR2 YFSETQ. This CDR3 region has 14 residues. Trimming pared 0 bases from V and 2 bases from J, leaving 9 bases between. CDR3 nucleotide sequence: TGCGCCAGCAGCTTGGTGATGGAGCCCTACGAGCAGTACTTC. Translating gives CASSLVMEPYEQYF.

The sample holds a few counts of this clone. The chain recombines TRBV9 with TRBJ1-2; perhaps TRBD1 as D (5 bases). V shed 2 bases and J shed 10 bases, with 21 bases lying between them. This CDR3 has 15 residues. Germline V gene lookup returns CDR1 SGDLS and CDR2 YYNGEE. For the CDR3, the DNA is TGTGCCAGCAGCGTTATAACAGGACCTCTTAGTGACTACACCTTC. Protein product: CASSVITGPLSDYTF.

The rearrangement links TRBV11-2 to TRBJ1-1; no firm D call. The V and J ends lost 5 bases and 4 bases respectively, with 14 bases between them. The CDR3 is 14 residues long. Looked up from germline, CDR1 is SGHAT and CDR2 is FQNNGV. The CDR3 nucleotides are TGTGCCAGCAGCGCCACTGGGCAGGTCACTGAAGCTTTCTTT. Translation gives CASSATGQVTEAFF.

This chain uses TRBV19 with TRBJ2-5, with 8 bases identical to TRBD2. The V and J ends lost 3 bases and 1 base, in that order; junction bases with no gene match: 7. Germline assignment: CDR1 LNHDA and CDR2 SQIVND (reference sequence). CDR3 length equals 16 residues. The CDR3 nucleotides are TGTGCCAGTAGTATGCGTCTAGCGGGCCTCCAAGAGACCCAGTACTTC. It codes for CASSMRLAGLQETQYF.

The chain carries TRBV19 and TRBJ2-3, with D maybe TRBD2 (5 bases). Germline V gene lookup returns CDR1 LNHDA and CDR2 SQIVND (reference sequence). V gave up 5 bases and J gave up 2 bases, with 14 bases separating them. The CDR3 runs to 15 residues. The CDR3 sequence is CASSSRESPTDTQYF. The CDR3 DNA is TGTGCCAGTAGTTCCCGGGAATCCCCCACAGATACGCAGTATTTT.

The rearrangement uses TRBV13 and TRBJ2-1; D may be TRBD1 (6 bases). The V gene's germline CDR1 is PRHDT and CDR2 FYEKMQ (reference sequence). Trimming removed 2 bases from V and 3 bases from J, with 17 bases in between. The CDR3 loop spans 17 amino acids. The chain's CDR3 is CASSLSSRGHLYNEQFF. The CDR3 bases are TGTGCCAGCAGCTTATCCTCTCGGGGACACCTCTACAATGAGCAGTTCTTC.

The sample holds one count of this clone. The J gene is TRBJ1-5, the V gene TRBV6-6, with a tentative D call TRBD1 (6 bases). The germline V and J ends were trimmed by 2 bases and 7 bases, with 18 bases remaining between them. Germline V lookup: CDR1 MNHNY, CDR2 SVGAGI (reference sequence). CDR3 length: 16 residues. The CDR3 nucleotides read TGTGCCAGCAGTTACGGCCGGCCACAGGGAAGCCAGCCCCAGCATTTT. The encoded protein is CASSYGRPQGSQPQHF.

The V gene is TRBV7-6, the J gene TRBJ2-7, with a weak D call TRBD1 (5 bases). In germline, CDR1 is SGHVS, CDR2 FNYEAQ. Trimming pared 3 bases from V and 2 bases from J, leaving 17 bases between. The CDR3 totals 16 residues. CDR3 region: CASSLPRQGAAYEQYF. As DNA, the CDR3 is TGTGCCAGCAGCTTGCCCCGGCAGGGCGCGGCCTACGAGCAGTACTTC.

This clone was counted once. The sample has other DNA sequences that encode this CDR3 too. The chain links TRBV28 to TRBJ1-1; D call uncertain. Germline-derived CDR1 and CDR2 are MDHEN and SYDVKM. V lost 3 bases and J lost 0, with 14 bases in between. CDR3 length: 16 amino acids. The CDR3 reads CASSFSRQALNTEAFF. Here the CDR3 DNA reads TGTGCCAGCAGTTTTAGTCGGCAGGCCCTGAACACTGAAGCTTTCTTT.

This chain joins TRBV7-2 and TRBJ2-3, with a tentative D call TRBD2 (7 bases). The CDR3 is 16 residues long. V dropped 2 bases and J dropped 1 base, with 13 bases sitting between them. CDR1 is SGHTA, CDR2 FQGNSA, per germline. CDR3 in amino acids: CASSLLGGAGTDTQYF. CDR3 nucleotide sequence: TGTGCCAGCAGCTTATTGGGGGGGGCTGGCACAGATACGCAGTATTTT. The variable domain in full, completed from reference TRBV7-2 and TRBJ2-3, reads GAGVSQSPSNKVTEKGKDVELRCDPISGHTALYWYRQSLGQGLEFLIYFQGNSAPDKSGLPSDRFSAERTGGSVSTLTIQRTQQEDSAVYLCASSLLGGAGTDTQYFGPGTRLTVL.

The CDR3 is CASSEALAGTDTQYF. The CDR3 bases are TGTGCCAGCAGTGAAGCCTTAGCGGGAACAGATACGCAGTATTTT. J is TRBJ2-3 and V is TRBV2; 8 positions agree with TRBD2. Trimming cost V 0 bases and J 3 bases; bases outside gene matches: 2. CDR1 is SNHLY, CDR2 FYNNEI, per germline. The CDR3 runs to 15 residues.

The chain employs TRBV21-1 and TRBJ2-3; the table assigns TRBD2, which was not confirmed against the DNA. TRBV21-1 is an annotated pseudogene. The CDR3 is 18 residues long. The CDR3 sequence: CARAGYTLAGTPTDTQYF. The CDR3 DNA reads TGTGCCAGAGCAGGGTATACATTAGCGGGTACACCCACAGATACGCAGTATTTT.

This clone appeared once. V is TRBV5-6 and J is TRBJ2-1; D may be TRBD2 (6 bases). The germline CDR1 and CDR2 sequences are SGHDT and YYEEEE. The V gene lost 2 bases and the J gene lost 2 bases, with 11 bases spanning the gap. This CDR3 contains 15 residues. The CDR3 region has the DNA TGTGCCAGCAGCTTTAGCGGACTAACCTACAATGAGCAGTTCTTC. This codes for CASSFSGLTYNEQFF.

The chain combines TRBV7-9 with TRBJ2-1; TRBD2 is a possible D gene (6 bases). The CDR3 is made up of 15 amino acids. The V gene lost 3 bases and the J gene lost 4 bases, with 13 bases spanning the gap. Germline-derived CDR1 and CDR2 are SEHNR and FQNEAQ (reference sequence). This CDR3 reads CASSLDSGTYNEQFF. CDR3 DNA sequence: TGTGCCAGCAGCTTGGATAGCGGAACTTACAATGAGCAGTTCTTC.

The chain couples TRBV6-4 to TRBJ2-5; 7 nucleotides match TRBD1. Losses at the gene ends were 1 base for V and 3 bases for J; bases not matched to a gene: 5. The germline V gene has CDR1 MRHNA and CDR2 SNTAGT. The CDR3 consists of 15 residues. CDR3 protein: CASSDWVGTEETQYF. In nucleotides, the CDR3 is TGTGCCAGCAGTGACTGGGTCGGGACAGAAGAGACCCAGTACTTC.

The gene calls are TRBV5-1 and TRBJ2-7, with a tentative D call TRBD1 (5 bases). The CDR3 spans 14 residues. CDR1 and CDR2 (germline): SGHRS, YFSETQ. V was clipped by 4 bases and J by 0 bases, with 11 bases between them. The CDR3 DNA is TGCGCCAGCAGCCCCAGGGTGAGCTCCTACGAGCAGTACTTC. As protein: CASSPRVSSYEQYF.

The chain employs TRBV27 and TRBJ2-7; D might be TRBD1 (7 bases). Trimming shortened V by 0 bases and J by 2 bases, and 29 bases separated the two germline ends. CDR3 size: 21 residues. Germline V gene lookup returns CDR1 MNHEY and CDR2 SMNVEV (reference sequence). CDR3 sequence: CASSLSSGGSGYGTVPYEQYF. The CDR3 nucleotides read TGTGCCAGCAGTTTATCGAGTGGAGGGTCGGGCTACGGGACAGTACCCTACGAGCAGTACTTC.

This clone was counted only a few times. The chain links TRBV2 to TRBJ2-2; D perhaps matches TRBD2 (6 bases). The CDR3 spans 12 residues. The germline gives CDR1 SNHLY, CDR2 FYNNEI. V lost 6 bases and J lost 7, with 9 bases in between. In DNA form, the CDR3 reads TGTGCCAGCAGGGGACTGCTCGGGGAGCTGTTTTTT. Residues: CASRGLLGELFF.

This clone came up once. The chain employs TRBV5-1 and TRBJ1-1, with D uncertain. This CDR3 comprises 15 residues. Germline CDR1 reads SGHRS; CDR2 reads YFSETQ. V lost 5 bases, J lost 1 base, and 15 bases lay in between. This CDR3 reads CASRKMAGTNTEAFF. For the CDR3, the DNA is TGCGCCAGCAGAAAGATGGCAGGAACGAACACTGAAGCTTTCTTT.

The gene calls are TRBV5-4 and TRBJ1-4, with D possibly TRBD1 on 6 matching bases. The CDR3 has 14 residues. Germline V lookup: CDR1 SGHNT, CDR2 YYREEE (reference sequence). V lost 4 bases and J lost 6, with 13 bases in between. This CDR3 reads CASSAQGVDEKLFF. The CDR3 nucleotides are TGTGCCAGCAGCGCACAGGGTGTCGATGAAAAACTGTTTTTT.